The 18 T cell receptor beta chains below all came from one sample that was sequenced in a study of long-term antiretroviral therapy in people with HIV. The authors ran the immunoSEQ assay, v3.0, at survey level. Using immunoSEQ multiplex PCR, the repertoire was profiled, and TCRdb retains in-frame clones only, with some absent. The sample lists some 40,000 clones; around 75% were seen once. Source: unsorted PBMCs, taken 1.5 years after starting antiretroviral therapy. These receptors originate from a man aged 18-30 years with HIV.

CDR3 region: CASSGRDRGSYNEQFF. The DNA for the CDR3 is TGTGCCAGCAGCGGGAGGGACAGGGGTTCCTACAATGAGCAGTTCTTC. This rearrangement joins TRBV9 to TRBJ2-1, with 10 bases identical to TRBD1. The CDR3 length is 16 residues. Germline values: CDR1 SGDLS, CDR2 YYNGEE. The junction had 4 bases not matched to a gene; V was cut back by 3 bases and J by 1 base.

This clone appeared a few times. The V gene is TRBV9, the J gene TRBJ2-1; D is perhaps TRBD2 (5 bases). The CDR3 runs 13 residues. V was trimmed by 0 bases and J by 6 bases, leaving 7 bases between them. Germline loops: CDR1 SGDLS, CDR2 YYNGEE. The CDR3 protein is CASSVDTSNEQFF. DNA for the CDR3: TGTGCCAGCAGCGTAGACACTAGCAATGAGCAGTTCTTC.

The genes are TRBV29-1 and TRBJ2-7, with 8 bases aligning to TRBD1. Germline values: CDR1 SQVTM, CDR2 ANQGSEA. The CDR3 is 12 residues long. V lost 6 bases and J lost 3; bases outside the gene matches: 4. As DNA, the CDR3 is TGCAGCGTCCGCGGACAGGGCTACGAGCAGTACTTC. It yields the protein CSVRGQGYEQYF.

The chain employs TRBV19 and TRBJ2-7, with a tentative D call TRBD2 (7 bases). The CDR3 loop spans 15 amino acids. The V end was cut by 7 bases, the J end by 2 bases, with 18 bases between. CDR1 LNHDA and CDR2 SQIVND come from the germline V gene (reference sequence). CDR3 amino acids: CASTQEGGKTYEQYF. The CDR3 region has the DNA TGTGCCAGTACCCAGGAGGGGGGGAAAACCTACGAGCAGTACTTC. The full variable domain, completed using reference TRBV19 and TRBJ2-7, is DGGITQSPKYLFRKEGQNVTLSCEQNLNHDAMYWYRQDPGQGLRLIYYSQIVNDFQKGDIAEGYSVSREKKESFPLTVTSAQKNPTAFYLCASTQEGGKTYEQYFGPGTRLTVT.

The chain has TRBV4-2 and TRBJ2-3; TRBD2 agrees at 11 bases. The CDR3 loop spans 15 amino acids. Germline CDR1 is LGHNA and CDR2 is YNFKEQ. J lost 6 bases, V lost 1 base, and 3 bases had no gene match. This CDR3 is CASSQVSGRDDTQYF. The CDR3 nucleotides are TGTGCCAGCAGCCAAGTTAGCGGGAGGGATGATACGCAGTATTTT.

This clone was detected once. The chain joins TRBV5-4 to TRBJ2-7; possibly TRBD1 for D (6 bases). CDR3 length equals 15 residues. Germline V gives CDR1 SGHNT, CDR2 YYREEE (reference sequence). V dropped 4 bases and J dropped 0 bases, with 14 bases sitting between them. CDR3 amino acids: CASSAAGASSYEQYF. The CDR3 nucleotides are TGTGCCAGCAGCGCAGCAGGGGCTTCCTCCTACGAGCAGTACTTC. The complete variable domain, with remaining parts taken from reference TRBV5-4 and TRBJ2-7, reads ETGVTQSPTHLIKTRGQQVTLRCSSQSGHNTVSWYQQALGQGPQFIFQYYREEENGRGNFPPRFSGLQFPNYSSELNVNALELDDSALYLCASSAAGASSYEQYFGPGTRLTVT.

This clone was picked up one time. The chain links TRBV6-6 to TRBJ1-5, with 8 positions matching TRBD1. CDR1 and CDR2 from the germline V gene are MNHNY and SVGAGI (reference sequence). The length of the CDR3 is 16 residues. With 4 bases clipped from V and 1 base from J, the junction kept 6 bases outside the gene matches. The chain's CDR3 is CASSSVNRGSNQPQHF. The CDR3 coding sequence is TGTGCCAGCAGTTCAGTTAACAGGGGGAGCAATCAGCCCCAGCATTTT.

This clone has only a few counts. This chain uses TRBV10-3 with TRBJ2-1; TRBD2 matches at 12 bases. CDR1 ENHRY and CDR2 SYGVKD come from the germline V gene. The CDR3 covers 14 residues. J gave up 6 bases and V 6 bases, and 3 bases lay outside the gene matches. CDR3 amino acids: CAISVTSGGNEQFF. CDR3 nucleotides: TGTGCCATCAGCGTGACTAGCGGGGGCAATGAGCAGTTCTTC.

The gene calls are TRBV5-1 and TRBJ1-4, with D unresolved. The CDR3 length is 14 residues. In germline, CDR1 is SGHRS, CDR2 YFSETQ. Trimming removed 3 bases from V and 8 bases from J, with 14 bases in between. CDR3 coding DNA: TGCGCCAGCAGCTCCCGAGTAGTTGGGGAAAAACTGTTTTTT. Amino acid sequence: CASSSRVVGEKLFF. The whole variable domain, filled in from reference TRBV5-1 and TRBJ1-4, reads KAGVTQTPRYLIKTRGQQVTLSCSPISGHRSVSWYQQTPGQGLQFLFEYFSETQRNKGNFPGRFSGRQFSNSRSEMNVSTLELGDSALYLCASSSRVVGEKLFFGSGTQLSVL.

CDR3 nucleotide sequence: TGTGCCAGCAGCTTAACTTTCGGGGGGGACTACGAGCAGTACTTC. Translation gives CASSLTFGGDYEQYF. V usage is TRBV7-2 and J usage is TRBJ2-7; 8 bases are a match to TRBD2. CDR1 is SGHTA and CDR2 is FQGNSA in the germline V gene. Unmatched junction bases numbered 6, after V lost 2 bases and J lost 3 bases. The CDR3 contains 15 residues.

Note on this clone: The same CDR3 also results from other DNA sequences found in this sample. The chain joins TRBV18 to TRBJ1-1; D gene uncertain. CDR3 length: 14 residues. The germline V gene encodes CDR1 KGHSH and CDR2 LQKENI. Trimming left V 3 bases short and J 1 base short, with 9 bases between. CDR3 coding DNA: TGTGCCAGCTCACCGGAGACTACGAACACTGAAGCTTTCTTT. The encoded protein is CASSPETTNTEAFF.

This sequence joins TRBV29-1 and TRBJ2-1; D gene unclear. V lost 3 bases and J 7 bases, leaving 16 bases between the germline ends. The CDR3 spans 14 residues. Germline V gene data show CDR1 as SQVTM and CDR2 as ANQGSEA. This CDR3 is CSVDVEHPRNEQFF. Here the CDR3 DNA reads TGCAGCGTTGACGTGGAACACCCACGGAATGAGCAGTTCTTC.

The gene calls are TRBV4-3 and TRBJ2-1; 10 bases match TRBD2. The CDR3 runs to 15 residues. Germline CDR1 and CDR2: LGHNA and YSLEER. V lost 3 bases and J lost 7; bases outside the gene matches: 6. Written as DNA, the CDR3 is TGCGCCAGCAGCCAGGTCTCGGGACTAGCGAATGAGCAGTTCTTC. Amino acids: CASSQVSGLANEQFF.

V and J are TRBV6-5 and TRBJ2-3; D possibly corresponds to TRBD2 (6 bases). The V end lost 0 bases, the J end lost 5 bases, and 15 bases lay between the germline ends. The CDR3 contains 16 residues. Germline V CDR1 and CDR2: MNHEY, SVGAGI. The CDR3 is CASSYSEILAGDTQYF. DNA of the CDR3: TGTGCCAGCAGTTACTCGGAAATACTAGCTGGAGATACGCAGTATTTT.

This chain joins TRBV5-8 and TRBJ2-7, with 11 bases identical to TRBD2. The CDR3 runs 17 residues. V lost 1 base and J lost 6; bases outside the gene matches: 12. The germline CDR1 and CDR2 sequences are SGHTS and YDEGEE. CDR3 coding DNA: TGTGCCAGCAGCTTGAGGGCCCCACTAGCGGGAGAAATCGAGCAGTACTTC. The encoded protein is CASSLRAPLAGEIEQYF.

This chain connects TRBV5-6 to TRBJ2-7; D uncertain. Trimming cost V 2 bases and J 1 base, with 10 bases left between them. The germline CDR1 and CDR2 sequences are SGHDT and YYEEEE. This CDR3 spans 14 amino acids. This chain's CDR3 is CASSFRHFSYEQYF. CDR3 sequence (DNA): TGTGCCAGCAGCTTCAGACACTTTTCCTACGAGCAGTACTTC.

This clone occurred a few times. The rearrangement joins TRBV28 to TRBJ2-7; no clear D. Trimming stripped 7 bases from V and 3 bases from J, with 16 bases between. The CDR3 consists of 14 residues. Germline loops: CDR1 MDHEN, CDR2 SYDVKM. The CDR3 DNA reads as TGTGCCAGCACCCCCAGAGGCTGGGGCTACGAGCAGTACTTC. Translation: CASTPRGWGYEQYF. The full variable domain, with the rest looked up from reference TRBV28 and TRBJ2-7, is DVKVTQSSRYLVKRTGEKVFLECVQDMDHENMFWYRQDPGLGLRLIYFSYDVKMKEKGDIPEGYSVSREKKERFSLILESASTNQTSMYLCASTPRGWGYEQYFGPGTRLTVT.

The chain carries TRBV15 and TRBJ2-7; 9 bases are shared with TRBD1. J was trimmed by 7 bases and V by 2 bases; bases with no gene match: 9. This CDR3 has 15 residues. The germline V gene has CDR1 LNHNV and CDR2 YYDKDF (reference sequence). The CDR3 sequence: CATSRQGTGLTEQYF. Here the CDR3 DNA reads TGTGCCACCAGCAGACAGGGGACAGGGCTTACGGAGCAGTACTTC.